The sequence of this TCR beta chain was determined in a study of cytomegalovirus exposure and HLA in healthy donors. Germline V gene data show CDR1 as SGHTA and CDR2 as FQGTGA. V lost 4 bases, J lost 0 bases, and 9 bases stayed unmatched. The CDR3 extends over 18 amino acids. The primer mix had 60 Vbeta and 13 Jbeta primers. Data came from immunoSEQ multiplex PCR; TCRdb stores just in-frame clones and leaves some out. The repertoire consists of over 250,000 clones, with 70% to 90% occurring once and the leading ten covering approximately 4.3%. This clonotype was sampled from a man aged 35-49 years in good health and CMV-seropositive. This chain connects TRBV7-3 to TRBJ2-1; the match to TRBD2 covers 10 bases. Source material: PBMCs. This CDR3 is CASSYTGTSADSYNEQFF. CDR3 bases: TGTGCCAGCAGCTATACCGGGACTAGCGCCGACTCCTACAATGAGCAGTTCTTC.